Listed below are T cell receptor beta chains from one sample, sequenced in a study of T cells in localized non-small cell lung cancer. The repertoire was sequenced with immunoSEQ multiplex PCR; TCRdb's copy has only in-frame clones and lacks some. The sample lists more than 2,000 clones; 20% to 25% were seen once. The input for sequencing was normal lung tissue next to the tumor, taken before any cancer treatment. These receptors all stem from a male donor aged 60 or over with stage I lung adenocarcinoma. Both conserved end residues are part of each CDR3. D genes are given only for firm matches. Part of the rows lack a size; the others show once, few, many or a class for expanded clones.

cdr3_aa cdr3_nt j_call v_call d_call clone_size
CASSVGFKDEQYF TGTGCCAGCAGCGTCGGATTCAAGGACGAGCAGTACTTC TRBJ2-7 TRBV9 - -
CAISESRGLSYGYTF TGTGCCATCAGTGAGTCTAGAGGCCTTAGCTATGGCTACACCTTC TRBJ1-2 TRBV10-3 - few
CASRQAGGRTGELFF TGTGCCAGCAGACAAGCGGGGGGACGTACCGGGGAGCTGTTTTTT TRBJ2-2 TRBV11-3 TRBD2 few
CASSPTLHILSGWNF TGTGCCAGCAGTCCTACCTTACATATACTCAGTGGCTGGAACTTC TRBJ1-2 TRBV6-8 - few
CASSVDPYSNQPQHF TGTGCCAGCAGCGTGGACCCTTATAGCAATCAGCCCCAGCATTTT TRBJ1-5 TRBV11-3 - large
CAISARTGLGGYTF TGTGCCATCAGTGCCCGAACAGGGCTGGGTGGCTACACCTTC TRBJ1-2 TRBV6-8 - -
CASSFNFGREKLFF TGTGCCAGCAGCTTTAATTTCGGCCGGGAAAAACTGTTTTTT TRBJ1-4 TRBV11-3 - few
CASSYNRDHEKLFF TGTGCCAGCAGTTACAACAGGGATCATGAAAAACTGTTTTTT TRBJ1-4 TRBV6-8 - few
CAYQKIRGTRLNTEAFF TGTGCCTATCAGAAAATCAGGGGGACGCGCCTAAACACTGAAGCTTTCTTT TRBJ1-1 TRBV30 TRBD1 -
CASSYSGLRSDIQYF TGTGCCAGCAGTTACTCTGGCCTCCGAAGTGACATTCAGTACTTC TRBJ2-4 TRBV6-8 - medium-sized
CASSQAGAKAEAFF TGCGCCAGCAGCCAAGCAGGGGCTAAGGCTGAAGCTTTCTTT TRBJ1-1 TRBV1 - medium-sized
CASSNSADYTF TGTGCCAGCAGTAACTCGGCAGACTACACCTTC TRBJ1-2 TRBV6-7 - medium-sized
CSTTYRKGQETQYF TGCAGCACCACATACAGGAAAGGGCAAGAGACCCAGTACTTC TRBJ2-5 TRBV29-1 - -
CASSQSPLAGVPETQYF TGCGCCAGCAGTCAGTCCCCCCTAGCGGGGGTCCCCGAGACCCAGTACTTC TRBJ2-5 TRBV10-2 TRBD2 once
CASTPQNQYGYTF TGTGCCAGTACCCCCCAGAATCAGTATGGCTACACCTTC TRBJ1-2 TRBV19 - -
CASSPIREVYNNSPLHF TGTGCCAGCTCACCAATAAGGGAAGTATACAATAATTCACCCCTCCACTTT TRBJ1-6 TRBV18 - once